These 29 T cell receptor beta chains were sequenced from one sample in a study of identical twins (dated by TCRdb to the mid-2010s). The library came from 5' RACE. The sequencer listed for this sample is Illumina HiSeq 2000. The public reads were quality trimmed at Q25 with fastp and then assembled into clones with MiXCR by TCRdb, keeping productive beta chains. Records with the same CDR3 protein are collapsed into one entry carrying the most frequent genes and DNA. The sample includes under 900,000 distinct CDR3 sequences, with roughly an eighth observed a single time. Roughly 1.5% of the sample rests with the top ten. The same data also went into a second study, on yellow fever vaccine responses in identical twins.

Sequenced: PBMCs. These receptors were collected from a woman between 18 and 30 years old in good health.

This clonotype was observed at least ten times. The V and J genes are TRBV29-1 and TRBJ2-7, with D possibly being TRBD2 (6 bases). This CDR3 region has 15 residues. V shed 5 bases and J shed 5 bases, with 22 bases lying between them. Germline V lookup: CDR1 SQVTM, CDR2 ANQGSEA. Written as DNA, the CDR3 is TGCAGCGTTATCGCGGGACTTAATAGTCGAGACGAGCAGTACTTC. This sequence encodes CSVIAGLNSRDEQYF.

This clonotype was seen a handful of times. The chain carries TRBV12-3 or TRBV12-4 and TRBJ2-2, with 9 bases that match TRBD2. The CDR3 loop spans 15 amino acids. J was trimmed by 5 bases and V by 5 bases; bases with no gene match: 6. The CDR3 region is CASSISSGATGELFF. The CDR3 DNA reads as TGTGCCAGCAGTATATCTAGCGGGGCAACCGGGGAGCTGTTTTTT.

The chain uses TRBV4-1 and TRBJ2-2; 8 bases map to TRBD1. CDR1 and CDR2 from the germline V gene are MGHRA and YSYEKL. The CDR3 extends over 15 amino acids. The trim removed 0 bases at V and 7 bases at J, leaving 4 bases unmatched. This CDR3 is CASSQDGQGSGELFF. The CDR3 DNA is TGCGCCAGCAGCCAAGATGGACAGGGAAGCGGGGAGCTGTTTTTT.

In this sample, this clonotype turned up a few times. This chain links TRBV11-2 with TRBJ2-1; 8 bases map to TRBD1. Germline V gene sequence: CDR1 SGHAT, CDR2 FQNNGV. Trimming at V came to 5 bases and at J to 6 bases, leaving 9 bases not matched to a gene. This CDR3 comprises 15 residues. CDR3 region: CASSPRTGSRNEQFF. The DNA of the CDR3 is TGTGCCAGCAGCCCGCGGACAGGGTCGCGCAATGAGCAGTTCTTC.

The J gene is TRBJ1-5, the V gene TRBV20-1; no definite D call. Trimming took off 4 bases at V and 2 bases at J, with 6 bases between the two ends. The CDR3 extends over 12 amino acids. The germline V gene encodes CDR1 DFQATT and CDR2 SNEGSKA (reference sequence). CDR3 coding DNA: TGCAGTGCTAAAGGTGGCAATCAGCCCCAGCATTTT. Its translation is CSAKGGNQPQHF.

The chain joins TRBV29-1 to TRBJ2-2; D is possibly TRBD1 (5 bases). The CDR3 sequence is 15 residues long. The germline V gene has CDR1 SQVTM and CDR2 ANQGSEA. V lost 6 bases to trimming and J lost 3 bases, with 17 bases between them. The CDR3 DNA follows: TGCAGCGTGGCGACTCAGGGCAGCCACACCGGGGAGCTGTTTTTT. It is translated as CSVATQGSHTGELFF.

This chain joins TRBV19 and TRBJ2-7; 7 nucleotides agree with TRBD2. The CDR3 has 14 residues. Germline loops: CDR1 LNHDA, CDR2 SQIVND (reference sequence). V dropped 3 bases and J dropped 2; count of bases not matched to a gene: 4. The DNA for the CDR3 is TGTGCCAGTAGTATCGGCGGGAGTACCTACGAGCAGTACTTC. Amino acids: CASSIGGSTYEQYF.

CDR3: CASSQPWTARSYEQYF. CDR3 nucleotides: TGCGCCAGCAGCCAACCCTGGACAGCGCGCTCCTACGAGCAGTACTTC. This sequence joins TRBV4-1 and TRBJ2-7, with D possibly being TRBD1 (6 bases). The CDR3 totals 16 residues. CDR1 and CDR2 from the germline V gene are MGHRA and YSYEKL. V shed 2 bases and J shed 0 bases, with 14 bases lying between them.

This clonotype was seen a few times. A junction end diverges from the germline sequence, so it may reflect a read error. V usage is TRBV6-1 and J usage is TRBJ2-1; D call uncertain. The CDR3 runs to 14 residues. Germline CDR1 MNHNS, CDR2 SASEGT. This chain's CDR3 is CASSEGPMYNEQFF. The CDR3 coding sequence is TGTGCCAGCAGCGAAGGACCCATGTACAATGAGCAGTTCTTC.

This clonotype occurred a few times. This chain uses TRBV20-1 with TRBJ1-1; a possible D gene is TRBD1 (5 bases). The V gene lost 3 bases and the J gene lost 4 bases, with 18 bases spanning the gap. CDR3 length: 15 amino acids. Looked up from germline, CDR1 is DFQATT and CDR2 is SNEGSKA (reference sequence). The chain's CDR3 is CSARSVRGGVTEAFF. In nucleotides, the CDR3 is TGCAGTGCTAGGAGCGTCCGGGGCGGGGTCACTGAAGCTTTCTTT.

This clonotype has only a few counts. The chain has TRBV7-3 and TRBJ2-1; D might be TRBD1 or TRBD2, each matching 6 bases. Between the trimmed V and J ends, which lost 1 base and 8 bases, there was a span of 9 bases. Germline CDR1 and CDR2: SGHTA and FQGTGA. The CDR3 is 13 residues long. CDR3 sequence (DNA): TGTGCCAGCAGCTTAAGGGGGGCGTATGAGCAGTTCTTC. It is translated as CASSLRGAYEQFF.

This clonotype was picked up many times. V usage is TRBV5-8 and J usage is TRBJ1-2; no firm D call. With 4 bases removed from V and 8 bases from J, the gap between germline ends came to 12 bases. CDR3 length: 12 residues. Per germline, CDR1 SGHTS and CDR2 YDEGEE. CDR3 nucleotides: TGTGCCAGCAGCCCCGGCGTGCGGGGCTACACCTTC. As protein: CASSPGVRGYTF. Combining the CDR3 with reference TRBV5-8 and TRBJ1-2 gives the whole variable domain EAGVTQSPTHLIKTRGQQATLRCSPISGHTSVYWYQQALGLGLQFLLWYDEGEERNRGNFPPRFSGRQFPNYSSELNVNALELEDSALYLCASSPGVRGYTFGSGTRLTVV.

This chain connects TRBV7-8 to TRBJ2-2, with 15 bases matching TRBD2. Germline CDR1 is SGHVS and CDR2 is FQNEAQ. The CDR3 length is 18 residues. V trimming: 5 bases; J trimming: 3 bases; junction bases outside the gene matches: 7. The CDR3 coding sequence is TGTGCCAGCAGCCGCTGGACTAGCGGGAGGGGCGACACCGGGGAGCTGTTTTTT. This gives the protein CASSRWTSGRGDTGELFF. Combining the CDR3 with reference TRBV7-8 and TRBJ2-2 gives the whole variable domain GAGVSQSPRYKVAKRGQDVALRCDPISGHVSLFWYQQALGQGPEFLTYFQNEAQLDKSGLPSDRFFAERPEGSVSTLKIQRTQQEDSAVYLCASSRWTSGRGDTGELFFGEGSRLTVL.

This clonotype has ten or more counts. The chain is built from TRBV5-1 and TRBJ2-5; D is undetermined. This CDR3 is built from 12 residues. Germline V gene data show CDR1 as SGHRS and CDR2 as YFSETQ. The V end was cut by 4 bases, the J end by 3 bases, with 7 bases between. Written as DNA, the CDR3 is TGCGCCAGCAGCCACGATAAAGAGACCCAGTACTTC. Its protein is CASSHDKETQYF.

A few counts support this clonotype. This chain joins TRBV6-1 and TRBJ2-7, with 15 bases matching TRBD2. After removal of 5 bases from V and 0 bases from J, the junction contained 8 bases not matched to a gene. Germline V gene sequence: CDR1 MNHNS, CDR2 SASEGT. CDR3 size: 18 residues. For the CDR3, the DNA is TGTGCCAGCAGTCCCCGGACTAGCGGGAGGGGAAGCTCCTACGAGCAGTACTTC. Translating gives CASSPRTSGRGSSYEQYF.

V gene TRBV27 combines with J gene TRBJ2-1; 7 bases line up with TRBD2. There are 15 residues in the CDR3. Germline lookup yields CDR1 MNHEY and CDR2 SMNVEV (reference sequence). The V and J ends lost 3 bases and 4 bases, in that order; junction bases with no gene match: 6. The CDR3 loop is CASSFISGYYNEQFF. Here the CDR3 DNA reads TGTGCCAGCAGTTTTATTAGCGGGTATTACAATGAGCAGTTCTTC.

This clonotype was counted only a few times. This chain connects TRBV12-3 or TRBV12-4 to TRBJ1-2; D is perhaps TRBD1 (6 bases). The CDR3 loop spans 15 amino acids. V was cut by 5 bases and J by 0 bases, with 13 bases left in between. Here the CDR3 DNA reads TGTGCCAGCAGTGCCGACAGGCGTTCTAACTATGGCTACACCTTC. It specifies CASSADRRSNYGYTF.

The V call is TRBV5-1, the J call TRBJ2-3; TRBD1 is a possible D gene (6 bases). This CDR3 comprises 14 residues. Germline CDR1 is SGHRS and CDR2 is YFSETQ. V was clipped by 4 bases and J by 5 bases, with 14 bases between them. The CDR3 sequence: CASSPAQGGDTQYF. The CDR3 DNA is TGCGCCAGCAGCCCCGCACAGGGCGGAGATACGCAGTATTTT.

This clonotype was seen more than once but under ten times. The chain is built from TRBV5-6 and TRBJ1-1; no firm D call. Between the trimmed V and J ends, which lost 4 bases and 0 bases, there was a span of 13 bases. This CDR3 has 15 residues. Germline V CDR1 and CDR2: SGHDT, YYEEEE. Here the CDR3 DNA reads TGTGCCAGCAGCCCCCCCCCAGATTTGAACACTGAAGCTTTCTTT. It translates to CASSPPPDLNTEAFF.

This clonotype was seen ten or more times. The rearrangement links TRBV7-2 to TRBJ2-1; no clear D. Trimming cost V 2 bases and J 9 bases, with 11 bases left between them. From germline, CDR1 is SGHTA and CDR2 FQGNSA. The CDR3 has 13 residues. The CDR3, as DNA: TGTGCCAGCAGCTTAAGTCGCGAGGTTGAGCAGTTCTTC. Translated, it gives CASSLSREVEQFF.

This clonotype was seen many times. The J gene is TRBJ2-3, the V gene TRBV6-1; 9 nucleotides align to TRBD2. V trimming: 8 bases; J trimming: 1 base; junction bases outside the gene matches: 7. Looked up from germline, CDR1 is MNHNS and CDR2 is SASEGT. The CDR3 has 15 residues. The CDR3 region is CASSDRTSGTDTQYF. The CDR3 DNA reads TGTGCCAGCTCTGACAGGACTAGCGGCACAGATACGCAGTATTTT.

The V call is TRBV12-3 or TRBV12-4, the J call TRBJ1-1; no definite D call. The CDR3 extends over 15 amino acids. Trimming shortened V by 0 bases and J by 1 base, and 9 bases separated the two germline ends. The CDR3 DNA follows: TGTGCCAGCAGTTTAGCGCAGGTGGGGAACACTGAAGCTTTCTTT. Protein sequence: CASSLAQVGNTEAFF.

The chain employs TRBV11-2 and TRBJ1-4; D may be TRBD1 (6 bases). V was shortened by 5 bases and J by 6 bases, with 25 bases between the two germline ends. Germline V gene lookup returns CDR1 SGHAT and CDR2 FQNNGV. The CDR3 spans 18 residues. CDR3 loop: CASSLTGHPYLMDEKLFF. CDR3 nucleotides: TGTGCCAGCAGCCTGACGGGACACCCCTACCTGATGGATGAAAAACTGTTTTTT.

This clonotype has a handful of counts. This sequence joins TRBV6-1 and TRBJ1-1; D might be TRBD1 (5 bases). Trimming shortened V by 7 bases and J by 4 bases, and 22 bases separated the two germline ends. The germline V gene has CDR1 MNHNS and CDR2 SASEGT. CDR3 size: 16 residues. In nucleotides, the CDR3 is TGTGCCAGCAACCGGGGACTGACCTATACGGCCACTGAAGCTTTCTTT. Protein: CASNRGLTYTATEAFF.

The chain is built from TRBV6-1 and TRBJ2-2, with D unresolved. Germline assignment: CDR1 MNHNS and CDR2 SASEGT. CDR3 size: 13 residues. Trimming stripped 4 bases from V and 6 bases from J, with 9 bases between. The chain's CDR3 is CASSVRSAGELFF. CDR3 DNA sequence: TGTGCCAGCAGTGTCCGGTCCGCCGGGGAGCTGTTTTTT.

The chain recombines TRBV24-1 with TRBJ2-1, with TRBD2 matching 7 bases. Germline assignment: CDR1 KGHDR and CDR2 SFDVKD. This CDR3 spans 16 amino acids. With 1 base clipped from V and 1 base from J, the junction kept 3 bases outside the gene matches. In nucleotides, the CDR3 is TGTGCCACCAGTGATTTTTCGGGAGGATCCTACAATGAGCAGTTCTTC. Protein sequence: CATSDFSGGSYNEQFF.

J is TRBJ1-1 and V is TRBV2, with D possibly matching TRBD1 (6 bases). Germline CDR1 SNHLY, CDR2 FYNNEI. This CDR3 contains 14 residues. V was pared by 4 bases and J by 1 base, with 10 bases between. The CDR3 region has the DNA TGTGCCAGCAGTGGCGGGACACCGAACACTGAAGCTTTCTTT. This codes for CASSGGTPNTEAFF.

As concerns this clonotype: Possible read error: a much larger clone is one base away. The chain has TRBV28 and TRBJ2-2, with a tentative D call TRBD2 (6 bases). The germline V gene encodes CDR1 MDHEN and CDR2 SYDVKM. The CDR3 extends over 16 amino acids. CDR3 loop: CASSLNRSPNTGGLFF. CDR3 coding DNA: TGTGCCAGCAGTCTAAACAGGAGCCCGAACACCGGGGGGCTGTTTTTT.

The rearrangement uses TRBV11-2 and TRBJ2-3; 14 bases agree with TRBD2. Trimming removed 3 bases from V and 3 bases from J; junction bases left unmatched: 8. Germline CDR1 reads SGHAT; CDR2 reads FQNNGV. The CDR3 runs to 18 residues. CDR3 sequence: CASSFGPGLAGGTDTQYF. In nucleotides, the CDR3 is TGTGCCAGCAGCTTCGGCCCCGGACTAGCGGGAGGAACAGATACGCAGTATTTT.